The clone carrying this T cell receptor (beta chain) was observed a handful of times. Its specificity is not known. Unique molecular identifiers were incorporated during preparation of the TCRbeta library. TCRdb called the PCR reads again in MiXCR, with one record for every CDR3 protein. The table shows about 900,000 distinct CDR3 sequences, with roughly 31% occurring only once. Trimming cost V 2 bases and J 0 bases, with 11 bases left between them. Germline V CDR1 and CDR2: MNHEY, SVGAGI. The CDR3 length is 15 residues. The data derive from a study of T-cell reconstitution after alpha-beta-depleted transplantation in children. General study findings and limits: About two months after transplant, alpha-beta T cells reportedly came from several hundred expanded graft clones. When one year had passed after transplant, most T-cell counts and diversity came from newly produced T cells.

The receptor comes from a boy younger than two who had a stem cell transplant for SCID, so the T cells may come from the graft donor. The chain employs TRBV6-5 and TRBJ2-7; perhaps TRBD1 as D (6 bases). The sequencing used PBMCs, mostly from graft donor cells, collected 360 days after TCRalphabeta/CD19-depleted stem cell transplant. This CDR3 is CASSYGWGLSYEQYF. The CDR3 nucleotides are TGTGCCAGCAGTTACGGGTGGGGGCTCTCCTACGAGCAGTACTTC.